This T cell receptor beta chain is from a study of T cells after yellow fever vaccination. V was shortened by 4 bases and J by 5 bases, with 23 bases between the two germline ends. CDR1 and CDR2 from the germline V gene are SGHVS and FNYEAQ. The CDR3 is 17 residues long. TCRdb analysed the 5' RACE reads with MiXCR anew, one entry per CDR3 protein. The sample includes about 580,000 distinct CDR3 sequences, less than 20% of them seen just once. This clonotype originated in a man aged 18 to 30 who received the YFV17D yellow fever vaccine. The sequencing used PBMCs, collected less than 6 days after the first yellow fever vaccination. This sequence joins TRBV7-6 and TRBJ2-5, with unresolved D. The chain's CDR3 is CASSSTRNSLGAETQYF. The CDR3 region has the DNA TGTGCCAGCAGCTCGACCCGCAATAGCCTAGGCGCGGAGACCCAGTACTTC.